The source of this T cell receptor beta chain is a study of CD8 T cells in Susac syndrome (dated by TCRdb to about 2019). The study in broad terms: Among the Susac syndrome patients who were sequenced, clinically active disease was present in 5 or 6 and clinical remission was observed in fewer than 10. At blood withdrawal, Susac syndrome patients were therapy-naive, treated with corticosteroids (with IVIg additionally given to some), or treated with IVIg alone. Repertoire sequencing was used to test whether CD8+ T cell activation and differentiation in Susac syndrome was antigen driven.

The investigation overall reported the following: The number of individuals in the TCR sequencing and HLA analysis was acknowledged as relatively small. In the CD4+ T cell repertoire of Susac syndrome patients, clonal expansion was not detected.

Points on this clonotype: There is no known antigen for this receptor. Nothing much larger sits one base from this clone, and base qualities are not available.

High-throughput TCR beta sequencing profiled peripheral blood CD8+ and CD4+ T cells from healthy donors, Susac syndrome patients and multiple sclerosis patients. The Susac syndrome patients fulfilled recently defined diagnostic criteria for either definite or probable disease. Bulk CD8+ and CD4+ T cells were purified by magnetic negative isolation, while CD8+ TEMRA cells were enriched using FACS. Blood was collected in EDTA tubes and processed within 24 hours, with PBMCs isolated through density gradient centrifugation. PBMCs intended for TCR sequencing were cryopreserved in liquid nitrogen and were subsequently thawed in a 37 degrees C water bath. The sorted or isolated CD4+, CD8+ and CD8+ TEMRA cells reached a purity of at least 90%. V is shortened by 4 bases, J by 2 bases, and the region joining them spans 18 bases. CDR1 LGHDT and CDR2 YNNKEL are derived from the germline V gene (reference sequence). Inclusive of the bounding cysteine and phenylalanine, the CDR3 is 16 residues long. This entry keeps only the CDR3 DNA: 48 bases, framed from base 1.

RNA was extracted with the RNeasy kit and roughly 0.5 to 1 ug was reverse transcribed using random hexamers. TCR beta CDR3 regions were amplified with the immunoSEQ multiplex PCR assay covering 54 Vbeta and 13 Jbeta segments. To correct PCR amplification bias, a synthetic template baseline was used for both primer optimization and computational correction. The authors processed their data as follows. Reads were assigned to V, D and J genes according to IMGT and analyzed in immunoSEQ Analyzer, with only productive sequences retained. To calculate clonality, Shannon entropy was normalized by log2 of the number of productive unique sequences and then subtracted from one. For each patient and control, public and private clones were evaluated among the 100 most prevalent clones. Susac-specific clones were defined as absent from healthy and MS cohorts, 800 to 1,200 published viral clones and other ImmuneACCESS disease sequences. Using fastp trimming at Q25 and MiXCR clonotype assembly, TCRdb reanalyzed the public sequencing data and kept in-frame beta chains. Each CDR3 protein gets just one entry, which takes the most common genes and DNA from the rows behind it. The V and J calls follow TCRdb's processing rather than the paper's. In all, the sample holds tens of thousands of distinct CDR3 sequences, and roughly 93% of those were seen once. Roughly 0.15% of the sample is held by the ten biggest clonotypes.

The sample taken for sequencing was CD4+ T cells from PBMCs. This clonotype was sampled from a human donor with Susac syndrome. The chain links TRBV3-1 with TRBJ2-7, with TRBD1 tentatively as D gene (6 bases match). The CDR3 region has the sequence CASSPRFSGAAYEQYF. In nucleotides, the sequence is TGTGCCAGCAGCCCCCGGTTCTCAGGGGCGGCCTACGAGCAGTACTTC.